The present entry profiles one TCR beta chain with its context. Authors' processing steps: Amplification of reference gene primers was used by the study to estimate nucleated cell counts. Profiling relied on immunoSEQ multiplex PCR, and the TCRdb table lists in-frame clones only, not all of them. V, J and clone size reflect that table, while D and trimming were determined from the DNA. The sample shows around 130,000 clones, 84% of them seen only once. V lost 8 bases and J 0 bases, leaving 17 bases between the germline ends. The germline V gene encodes CDR1 LNHDA and CDR2 SQIVND (reference sequence). The CDR3 contains 17 residues. The sample originates from a study of blood T cell repertoires in COVID-19. Study-wide context: Both acute and convalescent COVID-19 samples were obtained from the United States, Italy and Spain. T cells, B-cell-depleted T cells, or PBMCs provided the cDNA or gDNA that served as material.

The sequence was collected from a man between 60 and 75 years old with acute or convalescent COVID-19. The sample comprised peripheral blood. The V and J genes are TRBV19 and TRBJ1-6; unclear D gene. The CDR3 here is CASGFPDGSSYNSPLHF. The CDR3 nucleotides are TGTGCCAGTGGGTTTCCGGACGGGAGCTCCTATAATTCACCCCTCCACTTT.